These 25 T cell receptor beta chains originate from one sample sequenced in a study of beta chain features in type 1 diabetes. Study findings and constraints: TCRB CDR3 length was moderately but significantly reduced in all four CD4+ subsets of Type 1 diabetes patients.

Every isolated RNA sample was fully reverse transcribed, so sequencing captured expressed TCRB transcripts. Only in-frame clones appear in the TCRdb table, and some are missing; sequencing was by immunoSEQ multiplex PCR. The data hold 300,000 to 400,000 clones, with over 7% observed a single time. Their recognized antigens are unknown. Material for sequencing was central memory CD4+ T cells from blood. Receptor source: a man aged 25-45 years with type 1 diabetes.

The V call is TRBV13, the J call TRBJ2-3; 10 bases are shared with TRBD2. CDR3 length: 17 amino acids. Germline CDR1 PRHDT, CDR2 FYEKMQ (reference sequence). J lost 0 bases, V lost 4 bases, and 7 bases had no gene match. The CDR3 DNA reads as TGTGCCAGCAGCTCGACCTGGACTAGCGGTAGCACAGATACGCAGTATTTT. As protein: CASSSTWTSGSTDTQYF.

This clone came up a few times. The rearrangement joins TRBV29-1 to TRBJ2-7, with D uncertain. The CDR3 extends over 12 amino acids. Germline-derived CDR1 and CDR2 are SQVTM and ANQGSEA. V gave up 4 bases and J gave up 2 bases, with 9 bases separating them. The chain's CDR3 is CSVGVDPYEQYF. The CDR3 region has the DNA TGCAGCGTTGGGGTCGACCCCTACGAGCAGTACTTC.

This chain connects TRBV7-9 to TRBJ1-4, with D possibly being TRBD1 (5 bases). Between the trimmed V and J ends, which lost 0 bases and 8 bases, there was a span of 13 bases. CDR3 length: 15 residues. Germline V lookup: CDR1 SEHNR, CDR2 FQNEAQ (reference sequence). The CDR3 loop is CASSLARPGSEKLFF. As DNA, the CDR3 is TGTGCCAGCAGCTTAGCTAGGCCAGGGTCCGAAAAACTGTTTTTT.

This clone was detected only a few times. The chain couples TRBV5-6 to TRBJ2-3; weak D call: TRBD2 (5 bases). V was pared by 2 bases and J by 0 bases, with 13 bases between. Looked up from germline, CDR1 is SGHDT and CDR2 is YYEEEE. The CDR3 is 16 amino acids. The CDR3 DNA sequence: TGTGCCAGCAGCTTCAACCCGGGGTCTAGCACAGATACGCAGTATTTT. This gives the protein CASSFNPGSSTDTQYF.

This clone has a handful of counts. This chain uses TRBV10-3 with TRBJ1-5; D may be TRBD1 (5 bases). Trimming removed 8 bases from V and 1 base from J, with 12 bases in between. The germline gives CDR1 ENHRY, CDR2 SYGVKD. The CDR3 loop spans 14 amino acids. The CDR3 DNA follows: TGTGCCATCCGTGGAGGGGAGAGCAATCAGCCCCAGCATTTT. The encoded protein is CAIRGGESNQPQHF.

V and J are TRBV19 and TRBJ2-5; 8 nucleotides align to TRBD2. V lost 1 base and J lost 2; bases outside the gene matches: 6. The CDR3 extends over 16 amino acids. Germline values: CDR1 LNHDA, CDR2 SQIVND (reference sequence). The CDR3 sequence: CASSIAAGATQETQYF. Here the CDR3 DNA reads TGTGCCAGTAGTATAGCAGCGGGGGCAACACAAGAGACCCAGTACTTC.

The table lists this clone with a few counts. The genes are TRBV23-1 and TRBJ1-6, with a possible D match to TRBD1 (5 bases). TRBV23-1 is classed as an ORF, of uncertain function. Trimming left V 7 bases short and J 10 bases short, with 17 bases between. The CDR3 totals 14 residues. This CDR3 is CASIHPRAGSPLHF. The CDR3 DNA reads as TGCGCCAGCATTCATCCCAGGGCGGGATCACCCCTCCACTTT.

The chain joins TRBV9 to TRBJ2-1; 7 nucleotides line up with TRBD2. CDR1 and CDR2 (germline): SGDLS, YYNGEE. This CDR3 region has 15 residues. The V gene end was trimmed by 1 base and the J gene end by 4 bases; junction bases not matched to a gene: 5. CDR3 DNA: TGTGCCAGCAGCGTAAACTGGCGGGGGTACAATGAGCAGTTCTTC. This sequence encodes CASSVNWRGYNEQFF.

This clone was detected only a few times. The V call is TRBV11-2, the J call TRBJ2-7; D ambiguous. Germline lookup yields CDR1 SGHAT and CDR2 FQNNGV. The V end lost 0 bases, the J end lost 9 bases, and 15 bases lay between the germline ends. This CDR3 is built from 14 residues. Here the CDR3 DNA reads TGTGCCAGCAGCTTAGATTCGGCCTCCTTGGGGCAGTACTTC. It specifies CASSLDSASLGQYF.

J is TRBJ1-1 and V is TRBV15, with D perhaps matching TRBD1 (5 bases). The CDR3 has 13 residues. Germline V gene lookup returns CDR1 LNHNV and CDR2 YYDKDF (reference sequence). Deletions cut 5 bases from V and 5 bases from J, with 12 bases between. The CDR3: CATSGDLLTEAFF. CDR3 coding DNA: TGTGCCACCAGCGGGGACCTCCTTACTGAAGCTTTCTTT. The variable domain in full, with the rest retrieved from reference TRBV15 and TRBJ1-1, is DAMVIQNPRYQVTQFGKPVTLSCSQTLNHNVMYWYQQKSSQAPKLLFHYYDKDFNNEADTPDNFQSRRPNTSFCFLDIRSPGLGDTAMYLCATSGDLLTEAFFGQGTRLTVV.

This rearrangement joins TRBV19 to TRBJ1-2; 10 bases map to TRBD1. V shed 4 bases, J shed 9 bases, and the junction held 17 bases outside the gene matches. Germline V gene data show CDR1 as LNHDA and CDR2 as SQIVND (reference sequence). The CDR3 is made up of 17 amino acids. As DNA, the CDR3 is TGTGCCAGTAGTAAGACCTGGACAGGGGGTAACCTTGGGAGCTACACCTTC. Its translation: CASSKTWTGGNLGSYTF.

The genes are TRBV5-4 and TRBJ1-6; 7 nucleotides align to TRBD1. V lost 4 bases, J lost 6 bases, and 4 bases stayed unmatched. Germline-derived CDR1 and CDR2 are SGHNT and YYREEE (reference sequence). The CDR3 runs to 14 residues. CDR3 in amino acids: CASSLDRSNSPLHF. The DNA of the CDR3 is TGTGCCAGCAGCCTGGACAGGAGTAATTCACCCCTCCACTTT.

This clone was detected many times. The genes are TRBV11-2 and TRBJ1-3, with D hard to call. Between the trimmed V and J ends, which lost 3 bases and 6 bases, there was a span of 15 bases. CDR3 length: 15 amino acids. The germline V gene encodes CDR1 SGHAT and CDR2 FQNNGV. The CDR3 sequence: CASSLQYGHPNTIYF. The CDR3 nucleotides read TGTGCCAGCAGCTTGCAGTATGGCCATCCAAACACCATATATTTT.

This clone was found a few times. The same CDR3 also results from other DNA sequences found in this sample. The chain carries TRBV30 and TRBJ2-1; D remains unclear. The V gene's germline CDR1 is GTSNPN and CDR2 SVGIG (reference sequence). V lost 0 bases and J lost 0, with 9 bases in between. CDR3 length: 15 amino acids. CDR3 nucleotide sequence: TGTGCCTGGAGTGTACTTGGTTTCTCCTACAATGAGCAGTTCTTC. It yields the protein CAWSVLGFSYNEQFF.

CDR3 protein: CASSDSWLRVLTDTQYF. The CDR3, as DNA: TGTGCCAGCAGTGACTCATGGCTAAGAGTCCTCACAGATACGCAGTATTTT. The chain employs TRBV6-4 and TRBJ2-3; no clear D gene. The CDR3 consists of 17 residues. V shed 0 bases and J shed 2 bases, with 15 bases lying between them. Per germline, CDR1 MRHNA and CDR2 SNTAGT.

The chain carries TRBV28 and TRBJ2-5; unclear D gene. Germline assignment: CDR1 MDHEN and CDR2 SYDVKM. This CDR3 is built from 12 residues. V gave up 4 bases and J gave up 4 bases, with 7 bases separating them. The CDR3 sequence: CASSSDLETQYF. In nucleotides, the CDR3 is TGTGCCAGCAGTTCGGATTTAGAGACCCAGTACTTC.

This sequence joins TRBV4-3 and TRBJ2-1; a possible D gene is TRBD1 (7 bases). Trimming took 1 base from V and 9 from J, leaving 13 bases between them. This CDR3 spans 14 amino acids. Germline V lookup: CDR1 LGHNA, CDR2 YSLEER. The CDR3 DNA is TGCGCCAGCAGCCAAGTGGAGGGGGCGGGTGAGCAGTTCTTC. Amino acids: CASSQVEGAGEQFF.

This clone was observed a handful of times. The chain recombines TRBV10-2 with TRBJ2-1, with D possibly matching TRBD2 (5 bases). The CDR3 extends over 16 amino acids. The germline V gene encodes CDR1 WSHSY and CDR2 SAAADI. Trimming took off 1 base at V and 6 bases at J, with 16 bases between the two ends. The CDR3 DNA is TGCGCCAGCAGTGAGTATTTGACTACCTTGGGCAATGAGCAGTTCTTC. Protein: CASSEYLTTLGNEQFF.

This clone showed up just a few times. The chain couples TRBV27 to TRBJ1-6, with no clear D. This CDR3 is built from 13 residues. V lost 3 bases, J lost 4 bases, and 4 bases lay in between. Germline assignment: CDR1 MNHEY and CDR2 SMNVEV (reference sequence). As DNA, the CDR3 is TGTGCCAGCAGTTTGAATTATAATTCACCCCTCCACTTT. Its protein product is CASSLNYNSPLHF.

This sequence joins TRBV28 and TRBJ2-7, with D maybe TRBD1 (6 bases). Germline CDR1 MDHEN, CDR2 SYDVKM. With 7 bases removed from V and 2 bases from J, the gap between germline ends came to 15 bases. The CDR3 has 14 residues. The CDR3 region is CASTTGLGTYEQYF. CDR3 DNA: TGTGCCAGCACCACAGGGTTGGGGACCTACGAGCAGTACTTC.

The chain links TRBV5-6 to TRBJ2-1, with 9 bases matching TRBD1. There are 14 residues in the CDR3. Looked up from germline, CDR1 is SGHDT and CDR2 is YYEEEE. Unmatched junction bases numbered 3, after V lost 0 bases and J lost 8 bases. CDR3 protein: CASSLGTGGYEQFF. The CDR3, as DNA: TGTGCCAGCAGCTTGGGCACAGGGGGCTATGAGCAGTTCTTC.

This clone turned up a few times. The chain uses TRBV11-3 and TRBJ2-3; TRBD2 matches at 9 bases. The V segment lost 4 bases and the J segment 4 bases; nucleotides outside the gene matches: 9. This CDR3 is 16 amino acids long. Germline CDR1 is SGHNT and CDR2 is YENEEA. CDR3 nucleotide sequence: TGTGCCAGCAGCTCGGGACTAGCCCCCGAGGCAGATACGCAGTATTTT. This translates into CASSSGLAPEADTQYF.

This clone was detected only a few times. The rearrangement uses TRBV5-1 and TRBJ1-1; possible D gene TRBD1, 6 bases. Germline values: CDR1 SGHRS, CDR2 YFSETQ. V was shortened by 0 bases and J by 0 bases, with 12 bases between the two germline ends. The CDR3 extends over 16 amino acids. Here the CDR3 reads CASSLAGTNMNTEAFF. The DNA for the CDR3 is TGCGCCAGCAGCTTGGCCGGGACAAACATGAACACTGAAGCTTTCTTT.

This clone came up many times. The rearrangement links TRBV10-3 to TRBJ1-1; 7 nucleotides align to TRBD1. Germline values: CDR1 ENHRY, CDR2 SYGVKD. J gave up 1 base and V 10 bases, and 3 bases lay outside the gene matches. The CDR3 is 12 amino acids. CDR3 amino acids: CATWTGNTEAFF. CDR3 in DNA: TGTGCCACTTGGACAGGGAACACTGAAGCTTTCTTT.

This clone has only a few counts. The sample has other DNA sequences that encode this CDR3 too. The J gene is TRBJ2-7, the V gene TRBV28; D call uncertain. From germline, CDR1 is MDHEN and CDR2 SYDVKM. Between the trimmed V and J ends, which lost 6 bases and 2 bases, there was a span of 5 bases. The CDR3 extends over 11 amino acids. CDR3 residues: CASSQTYEQYF. CDR3 DNA sequence: TGTGCCAGCAGCCAGACCTACGAGCAGTACTTC.